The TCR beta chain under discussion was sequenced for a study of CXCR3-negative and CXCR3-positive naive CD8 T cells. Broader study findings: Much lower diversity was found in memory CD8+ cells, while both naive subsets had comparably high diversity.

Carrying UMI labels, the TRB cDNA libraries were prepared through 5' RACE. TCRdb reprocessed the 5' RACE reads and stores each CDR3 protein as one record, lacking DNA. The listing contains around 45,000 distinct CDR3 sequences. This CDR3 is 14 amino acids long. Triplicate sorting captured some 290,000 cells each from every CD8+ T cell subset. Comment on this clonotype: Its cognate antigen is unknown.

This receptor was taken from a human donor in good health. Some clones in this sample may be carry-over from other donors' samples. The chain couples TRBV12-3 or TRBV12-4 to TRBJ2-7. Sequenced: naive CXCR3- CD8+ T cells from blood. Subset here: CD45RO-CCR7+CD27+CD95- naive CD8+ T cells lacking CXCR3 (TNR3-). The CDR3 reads CASSFMDESYEQYF.